This T cell receptor beta chain was identified during a study of T cell changes during pregnancy in multiple sclerosis. This clone was recorded only once. The CDR3 contains 13 residues. J was trimmed by 0 bases and V by 10 bases; bases with no gene match: 3. Per the germline V gene, CDR1 is MDHEN and CDR2 is SYDVKM. TCRdb's table, derived via immunoSEQ multiplex PCR, lists solely in-frame clones and lacks some. There are about 74,000 clones in the sample; roughly 90% occur only once, and 3.7% lies in the top ten. V is TRBV28 and J is TRBJ2-7; TRBD1 agrees at 10 bases. The source material was peripheral blood, sampled after pregnancy. The TCR was taken from a female donor in good health, enrolled as a control in a pregnancy study. The CDR3 nucleotides are TGTGCCACCAGGACAGGGGGCTCCTACGAGCAGTACTTC. Protein product: CATRTGGSYEQYF.